The clone carrying this T cell receptor beta chain appeared a few times. Its antigen is as yet unknown. This sample is drawn from a study of T cells in Graves' hyperthyroidism and ophthalmopathy. Each patient was aged 18 to 65 and had newly diagnosed hyperthyroidism of under 2 months' duration. Based on clinical symptoms, serum thyroxine and TRAb, thyroid ultrasound and orbital computed tomography, diagnoses were reached. Trimming cost V 5 bases and J 0 bases, with 14 bases left between them. Germline V gives CDR1 SEHNR, CDR2 FQNEAQ (reference sequence). CDR3 size: 16 residues. Template material for amplifying TCR beta CDR3 regions consisted of RNA transcripts. The HTBI primer set drove a first-round RT-PCR of the TCR CDR3. Each CDR3 protein is one row after TCRdb ran MiXCR on the multiplex PCR reads. The sample contains fewer than 650,000 distinct CDR3 sequences, about 15% of which appear only once.

Broader study findings: Ophthalmopathy stood apart from stable hyperthyroidism in a 13 V-J model. Most clonotypes expanded in thyroid above 0.001 were likewise present in blood.

The gene calls are TRBV7-9 and TRBJ2-1; D is uncertain. Sequenced material: blood. The TCR sequence derives from a woman in her thirties or forties with Graves' hyperthyroidism. DNA for the CDR3: TGTGCCAGCAGCCCACACCTCCCAAGCTCCTACAATGAGCAGTTCTTC. Its translation: CASSPHLPSSYNEQFF.